These T cell receptor beta chains were read from a single sample in a study of shared T cell receptors in the human thymus. TCRdb's copy holds only in-frame clones and misses some; the assay was immunoSEQ multiplex PCR. The sample carries 500,000 to 750,000 clones, 88% recorded once. This same sample was also taken into another study, of human thymus T cells.

The sequenced sample consisted of thymocytes. Source of these receptors: a boy under three years old with a congenital heart defect. The CDR3 runs from the conserved cysteine through the conserved F or W. The order of the fields is V gene, clone size, J gene, D gene, CDR3 DNA, CDR3 protein. D genes are given only for firm matches. Only some rows state a clone size, as once, few, many or a class for expanded clones.

TRBV6-5	-	TRBJ1-2	TRBD1	TGTGCCAGCAGTGACAGGGGGAACTATGGCTACACCTTC	CASSDRGNYGYTF
TRBV29-1	few	TRBJ2-1	TRBD2	TGCAGCGTTGACGGACTAGCGGGAGCCACGGACTCCTACAATGAGCAGTTCTTC	CSVDGLAGATDSYNEQFF
TRBV6-6	-	TRBJ2-7	TRBD2	TGTGCCAGCAGCGCCCGCGGGGGGCGCGGTCTCGAGCAGTACTTC	CASSARGGRGLEQYF
TRBV27	-	TRBJ1-1	TRBD1	TGTGCCAGCAGTACCCCGGACAGGGGCCAAGACACTGAAGCTTTCTTT	CASSTPDRGQDTEAFF
TRBV5-1	-	TRBJ2-1	-	TGCGCCAGCAGCTTTAATTCCGTCCCTTGCTCCTACAATGAGCAGTTCTTC	CASSFNSVPCSYNEQFF
TRBV7-9	few	TRBJ1-2	-	TGTGCCAGCAGCGGGCGGGGAGGAGCCCGGGATGGCTACACCTTC	CASSGRGGARDGYTF
TRBV27	-	TRBJ2-2	TRBD2	TGTGCCAGCAGTATACGGACTAGGACCGGGGAGCTGTTTTTT	CASSIRTRTGELFF
TRBV19	-	TRBJ2-7	TRBD1	TGTGCCACCTCGCCTGGGACAGGGGACGAGCAGTACTTC	CATSPGTGDEQYF
TRBV6-6	-	TRBJ2-7	-	TGTGCCAGCAGTTACGATCGGGCCTACGAGCAGTACTTC	CASSYDRAYEQYF
TRBV4-2	once	TRBJ2-1	TRBD2	TGTGCCAGCAGCCAAGGGCGACTAGCAGGAGGTAGGCATGAGCAGTTCTTC	CASSQGRLAGGRHEQFF
TRBV5-1	few	TRBJ2-1	-	TGCGCCAGCAGCCCAACGGCGGGGCTCAATGAGCAGTTCTTC	CASSPTAGLNEQFF
TRBV19	-	TRBJ2-3	-	TGTGCCAGTAGTGGGACCGGGCTAGCGACGGCAGATACGCAGTATTTT	CASSGTGLATADTQYF
TRBV29-1	-	TRBJ2-5	TRBD2	TGCAGCGTTGTATGGCGTGGACTAGCGGGGGTCCGGTGGGAGACCCAGTACTTC	CSVVWRGLAGVRWETQYF
TRBV14	-	TRBJ1-5	-	TGTGCCAGCAGCCAAGCATTAGTGGCACCCCGACTTAGCAATCAGCCCCAGCATTTT	CASSQALVAPRLSNQPQHF
TRBV11-2	-	TRBJ2-1	TRBD1	TGTGCCAGCAGCTTAGTTGCAGGACAGGGGTTCCTGAGCATGTTCTTC	CASSLVAGQGFLSMFF
TRBV6-5	-	TRBJ2-2	TRBD2	TGTGCCAGCACGGGGCGGGGGTACACCGGGGAGCTGTTTTTT	CASTGRGYTGELFF
TRBV5-6	-	TRBJ1-2	-	TGTGCCAGCAGCTTGGTTAGGATGGAGGGCTACACCTTC	CASSLVRMEGYTF
TRBV4-1	few	TRBJ1-3	-	TGCGCCAGCAGCCAAGGGAACAGGGAATCCGGAAACACCATATATTTT	CASSQGNRESGNTIYF
TRBV12-5	-	TRBJ2-4	TRBD2	TGTGCTAGTTCCCTAGCGGGACCAAGGATGGCCAAAAACATTCAGTACTTC	CASSLAGPRMAKNIQYF
TRBV5-1	-	TRBJ2-7	TRBD1	TGCGCCAGCAGCGGGACGCCAGGGGGCGCCTCGGGGGAGCAGTACTTC	CASSGTPGGASGEQYF
TRBV28	-	TRBJ2-2	TRBD2	TGTGCCAGCAGGGACCTAGCGGGAGGGACTTACACCGGGGAGCTGTTTTTT	CASRDLAGGTYTGELFF
TRBV6-1	-	TRBJ2-4	TRBD1	TGTGCCAGCAGAGAGGGACAGTTAGCCAAAAACATTCAGTACTTC	CASREGQLAKNIQYF
TRBV4-1	-	TRBJ2-4	TRBD1	TGCGCCAGCAGCCAAGAGGCAGGGGGCGGGAAAAACATTCAGTACTTC	CASSQEAGGGKNIQYF
TRBV5-4	-	TRBJ2-1	-	TGTGCCAGCAGCCTCGACACCGATCTTAATGAGCAGTTCTTC	CASSLDTDLNEQFF
TRBV7-6	-	TRBJ2-5	-	TGTGCCAGCAGCTACCCCCGGGGGGAGGGGGGCGAGACCCAGTACTTC	CASSYPRGEGGETQYF
TRBV6-1	-	TRBJ2-7	-	TGTGCCAGCAGTGCCATACCACAAACCTACGAGCAGTACTTC	CASSAIPQTYEQYF
TRBV4-3	-	TRBJ1-5	TRBD1	TGCGCCAGCAGCCCGATCTGGACAGGGGTCCTGGTCGAGCCCCAGCATTTT	CASSPIWTGVLVEPQHF
TRBV4-1	-	TRBJ2-2	-	TGCGCCAGCAGCCAAGGTGGAGTCGGGGAGCTGTTTTTT	CASSQGGVGELFF